This T cell receptor beta chain was captured by sequencing in a study of T cell repertoires in cytomegalovirus infection. At the level of the study: Signatures in public TCR beta sequences pointed to both CMV infection and matching HLA type.

The CDR3 contains 16 residues. The germline V gene encodes CDR1 SGHNT and CDR2 YENEEA. The trim removed 5 bases at V and 2 bases at J, leaving 8 bases unmatched. TCRdb analysed the reads with MiXCR anew, one entry per CDR3 protein. The table has about 500,000 distinct CDR3 sequences, around a third seen once. As concerns this clonotype: Antigen specificity is unknown.

This clonotype originated in a human donor in good health (CMV status not recorded). Some clones in this sample may be carry-over from other donors' samples. The chain combines TRBV11-3 with TRBJ2-3, with TRBD1 matching 9 bases. Source: cultured PBMCs, taken from culture after CMV antigen stimulation. The CDR3 DNA is TGTGCCAGCAGCCCTAGGGACAGGGTATACACAGATACGCAGTATTTT. Translated: CASSPRDRVYTDTQYF.